This entry is about one T cell receptor beta chain. The CDR3 end falls 3 residues outside the read, so it is completed with the germline J gene. These data are taken from a study of T cells in women clearing cervical HPV infection. CDR3 length equals 15 residues. V shed 6 bases, J shed 1 base, and the junction held 7 bases outside the gene matches. Sequenced by immunoSEQ multiplex PCR; TCRdb stores in-frame clones only, minus some. In total, the table holds over 25,000 clones. This chain uses TRBV12-3 or TRBV12-4 with TRBJ2-7; 9 nucleotides agree with TRBD2. The TCR was taken from a woman between 18 and 69 years old with a cervical HPV16 infection that either progressed to CIN3+ or cleared (not recorded which). Sequences were obtained from blood buffy coat. This CDR3 is CASSSSGILSYEQYF. CDR3 DNA, as far as it was read: TGTGCCAGCAGCTCTAGCGGGATATTATCCTACGAG.